Listed here is a single T cell receptor (beta chain). This specimen belongs to a study of blood T cells in healthy people across ages. Next came a second PCR, run for about 7 to 12 cycles, which used a sample-barcoded 5' primer along with a J-beta primer mix. Each CDR3 protein gets one entry after TCRdb re-called the 5' RACE reads with MiXCR. Counted here are approximately 780,000 distinct CDR3 sequences, about a quarter occurring once; the ten biggest clones make up around 2.9%. CDR1 is SGHTA, CDR2 FQGTGA, per germline. CDR3 length: 16 amino acids. Germline trimming cut 1 base from V and 6 bases from J; bases unmatched to any gene: 5. These sequences were also reported in another study, on T cells of mothers and their children.

The rearrangement uses TRBV7-3 and TRBJ2-1; TRBD2 aligns across 11 bases. The receptor was isolated from a boy aged 10-17 years in good health. The sequencing sample was made of blood. CDR3 nucleotides: TGTGCCAGCAGCTTAAAGGGTAGCGGGGGGGCCAATGAGCAGTTCTTC. It encodes CASSLKGSGGANEQFF.